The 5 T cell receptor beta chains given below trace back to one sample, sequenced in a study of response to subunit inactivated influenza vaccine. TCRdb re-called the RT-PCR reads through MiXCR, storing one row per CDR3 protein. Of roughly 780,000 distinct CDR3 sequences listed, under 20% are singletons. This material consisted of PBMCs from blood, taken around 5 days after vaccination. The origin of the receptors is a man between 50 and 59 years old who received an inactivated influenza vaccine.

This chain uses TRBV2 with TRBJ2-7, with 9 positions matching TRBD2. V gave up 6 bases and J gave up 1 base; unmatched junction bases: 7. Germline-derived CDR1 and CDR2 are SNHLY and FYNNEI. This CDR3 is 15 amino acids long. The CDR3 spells CASRPPAGGSYEQYF. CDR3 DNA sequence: TGTGCCAGCAGACCCCCTGCGGGGGGGTCCTACGAGCAGTACTTC.

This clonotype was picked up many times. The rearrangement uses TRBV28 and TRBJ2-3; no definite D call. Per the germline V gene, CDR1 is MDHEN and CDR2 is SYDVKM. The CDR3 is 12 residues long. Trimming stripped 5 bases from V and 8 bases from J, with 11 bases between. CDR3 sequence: CASSLTRGTQYF. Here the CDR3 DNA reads TGTGCCAGCAGTCTCACCCGAGGTACGCAGTATTTT.

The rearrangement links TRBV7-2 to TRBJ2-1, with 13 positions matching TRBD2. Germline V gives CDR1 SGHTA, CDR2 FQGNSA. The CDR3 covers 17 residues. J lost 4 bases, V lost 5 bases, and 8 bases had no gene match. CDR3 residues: CASSRTSGSVRYNEQFF. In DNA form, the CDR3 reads TGTGCCAGCAGCAGGACTAGCGGGAGCGTTAGGTACAATGAGCAGTTCTTC.

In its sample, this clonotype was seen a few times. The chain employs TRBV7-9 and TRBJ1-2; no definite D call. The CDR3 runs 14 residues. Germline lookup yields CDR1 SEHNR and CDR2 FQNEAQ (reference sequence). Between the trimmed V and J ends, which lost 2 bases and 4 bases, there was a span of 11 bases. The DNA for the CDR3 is TGTGCCAGCAGCTTAATTACAGCCTTCTATGGCTACACCTTC. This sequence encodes CASSLITAFYGYTF.

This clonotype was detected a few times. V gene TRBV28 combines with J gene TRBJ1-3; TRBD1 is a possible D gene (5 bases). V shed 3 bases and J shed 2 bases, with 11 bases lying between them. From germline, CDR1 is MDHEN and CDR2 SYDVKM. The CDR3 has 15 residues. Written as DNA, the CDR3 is TGTGCCAGCAGTTTTGGGAGGGGAACTGGAAACACCATATATTTT. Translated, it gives CASSFGRGTGNTIYF.